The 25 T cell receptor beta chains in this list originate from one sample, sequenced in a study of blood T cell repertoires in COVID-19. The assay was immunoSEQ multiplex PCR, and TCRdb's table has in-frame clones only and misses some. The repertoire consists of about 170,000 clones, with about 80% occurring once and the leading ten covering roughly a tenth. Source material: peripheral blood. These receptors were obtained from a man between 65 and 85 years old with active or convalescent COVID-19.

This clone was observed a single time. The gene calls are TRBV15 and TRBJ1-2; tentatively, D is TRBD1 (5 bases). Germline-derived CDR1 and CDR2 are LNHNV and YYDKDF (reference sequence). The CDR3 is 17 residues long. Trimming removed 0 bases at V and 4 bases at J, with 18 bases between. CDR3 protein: CATSRDLERGLGYGYTF. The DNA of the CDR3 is TGTGCCACCAGCAGAGATCTTGAAAGGGGATTAGGCTATGGCTACACCTTC.

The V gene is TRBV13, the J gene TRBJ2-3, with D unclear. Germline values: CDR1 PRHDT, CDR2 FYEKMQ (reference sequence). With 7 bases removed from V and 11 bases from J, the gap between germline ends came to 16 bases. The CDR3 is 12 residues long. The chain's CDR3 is CASKSLTSRQYF. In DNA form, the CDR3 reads TGTGCCAGCAAATCCCTGACAAGCCGGCAGTATTTT.

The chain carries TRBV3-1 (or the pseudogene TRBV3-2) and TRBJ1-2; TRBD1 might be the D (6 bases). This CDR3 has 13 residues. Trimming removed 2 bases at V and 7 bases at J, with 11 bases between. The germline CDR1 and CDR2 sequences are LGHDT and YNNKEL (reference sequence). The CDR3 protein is CASSQLRTAGYTF. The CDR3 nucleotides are TGTGCCAGCAGCCAATTAAGGACAGCTGGCTACACCTTC.

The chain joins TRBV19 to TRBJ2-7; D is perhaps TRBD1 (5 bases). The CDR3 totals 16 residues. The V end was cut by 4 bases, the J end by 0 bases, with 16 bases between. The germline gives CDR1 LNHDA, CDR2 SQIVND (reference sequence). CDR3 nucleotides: TGTGCCAGTAGTACAGTGCAGGGTGGGTACTCCTACGAGCAGTACTTC. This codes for CASSTVQGGYSYEQYF.

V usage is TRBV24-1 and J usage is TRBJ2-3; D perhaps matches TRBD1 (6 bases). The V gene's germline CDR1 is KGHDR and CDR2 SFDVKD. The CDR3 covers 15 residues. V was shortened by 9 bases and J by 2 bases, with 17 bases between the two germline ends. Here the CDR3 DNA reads TGTGCCACCTCTAAGGGGGTGAAGGACACAGATACGCAGTATTTT. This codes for CATSKGVKDTDTQYF.

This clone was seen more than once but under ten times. CDR3 nucleotides: TGTGCCTGGAGTAAACCCGGGACAGGGGCCTACGAGCAGTACTTC. This codes for CAWSKPGTGAYEQYF. The chain employs TRBV30 and TRBJ2-7, with 10 nucleotides matching TRBD1. The V gene's germline CDR1 is GTSNPN and CDR2 SVGIG (reference sequence). V lost 2 bases, J lost 2 bases, and 6 bases stayed unmatched. CDR3 length equals 15 residues.

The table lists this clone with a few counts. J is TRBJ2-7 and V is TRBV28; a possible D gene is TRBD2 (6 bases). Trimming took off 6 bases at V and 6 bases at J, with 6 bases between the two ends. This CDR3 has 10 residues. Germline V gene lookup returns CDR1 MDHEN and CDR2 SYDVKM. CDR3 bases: TGTGCCAGCAGCGGGAGCGAGCAGTACTTC. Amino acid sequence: CASSGSEQYF.

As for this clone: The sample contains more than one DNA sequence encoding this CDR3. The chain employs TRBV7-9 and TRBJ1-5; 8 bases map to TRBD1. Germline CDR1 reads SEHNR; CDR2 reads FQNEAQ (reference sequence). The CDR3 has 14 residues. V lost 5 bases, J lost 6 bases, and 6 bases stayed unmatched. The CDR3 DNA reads TGTGCCAGCAGCCTAGGACAGGGTGGTCAGCCCCAGCATTTT. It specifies CASSLGQGGQPQHF.

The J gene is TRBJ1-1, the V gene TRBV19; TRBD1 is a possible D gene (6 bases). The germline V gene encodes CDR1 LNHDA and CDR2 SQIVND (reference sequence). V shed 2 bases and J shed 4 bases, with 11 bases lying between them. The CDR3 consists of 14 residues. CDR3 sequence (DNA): TGTGCCAGTAGTATAACAGGGACGGGCACTGAAGCTTTCTTT. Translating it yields CASSITGTGTEAFF.

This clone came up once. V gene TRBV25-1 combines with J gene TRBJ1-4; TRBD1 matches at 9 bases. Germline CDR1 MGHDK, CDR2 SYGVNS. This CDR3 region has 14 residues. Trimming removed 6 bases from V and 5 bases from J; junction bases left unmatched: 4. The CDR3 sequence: CASSVDRGNEKLFF. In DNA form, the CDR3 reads TGTGCCAGCAGCGTAGACAGGGGGAATGAAAAACTGTTTTTT.

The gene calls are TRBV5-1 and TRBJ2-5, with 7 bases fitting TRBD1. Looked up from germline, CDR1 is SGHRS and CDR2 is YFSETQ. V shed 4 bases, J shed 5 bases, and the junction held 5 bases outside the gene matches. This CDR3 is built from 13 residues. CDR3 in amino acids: CASSIQGTETQYF. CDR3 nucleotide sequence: TGCGCCAGCAGCATACAGGGGACGGAGACCCAGTACTTC. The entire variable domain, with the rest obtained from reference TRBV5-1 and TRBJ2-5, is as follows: KAGVTQTPRYLIKTRGQQVTLSCSPISGHRSVSWYQQTPGQGLQFLFEYFSETQRNKGNFPGRFSGRQFSNSRSEMNVSTLELGDSALYLCASSIQGTETQYFGPGTRLLVL.

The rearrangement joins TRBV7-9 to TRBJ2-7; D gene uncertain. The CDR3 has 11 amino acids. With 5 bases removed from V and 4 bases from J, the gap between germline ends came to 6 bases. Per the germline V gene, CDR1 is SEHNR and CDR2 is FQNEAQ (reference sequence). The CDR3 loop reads CASSPLYEQYF. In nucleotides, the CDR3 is TGTGCCAGCAGCCCACTTTACGAGCAGTACTTC.

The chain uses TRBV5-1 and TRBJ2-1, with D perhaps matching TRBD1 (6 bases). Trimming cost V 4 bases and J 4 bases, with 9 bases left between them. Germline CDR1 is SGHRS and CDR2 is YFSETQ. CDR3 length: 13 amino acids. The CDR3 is CASSHGQYNEQFF. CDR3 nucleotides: TGCGCCAGCAGCCACGGACAGTACAATGAGCAGTTCTTC.

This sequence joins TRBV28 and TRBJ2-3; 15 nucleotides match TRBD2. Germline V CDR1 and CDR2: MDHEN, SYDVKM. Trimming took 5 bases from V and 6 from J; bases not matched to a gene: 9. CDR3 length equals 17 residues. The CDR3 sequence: CASSPLPGTSGGDTQYF. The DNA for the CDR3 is TGTGCCAGCAGTCCGCTCCCCGGGACTAGCGGGGGGGATACGCAGTATTTT.

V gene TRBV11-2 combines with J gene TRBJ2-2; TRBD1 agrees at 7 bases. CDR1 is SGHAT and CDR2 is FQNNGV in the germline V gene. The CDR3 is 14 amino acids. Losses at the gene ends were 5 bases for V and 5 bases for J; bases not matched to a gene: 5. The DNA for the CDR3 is TGTGCCAGCAGCAAGCAGGGGGTGACCGGGGAGCTGTTTTTT. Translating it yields CASSKQGVTGELFF.

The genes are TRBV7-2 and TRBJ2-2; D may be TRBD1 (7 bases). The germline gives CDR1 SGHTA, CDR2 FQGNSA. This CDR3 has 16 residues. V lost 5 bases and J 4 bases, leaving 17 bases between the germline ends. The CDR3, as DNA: TGTGCCAGCAGCCGGGGGCCCAGGGGGACCACCGGGGAGCTGTTTTTT. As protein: CASSRGPRGTTGELFF.

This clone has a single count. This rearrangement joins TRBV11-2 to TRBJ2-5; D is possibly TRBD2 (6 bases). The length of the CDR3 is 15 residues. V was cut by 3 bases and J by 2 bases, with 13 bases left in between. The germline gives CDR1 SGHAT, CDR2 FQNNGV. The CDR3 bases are TGTGCCAGCAGCTTCCTCTGGGGGGAGCAAGAGACCCAGTACTTC. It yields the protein CASSFLWGEQETQYF.

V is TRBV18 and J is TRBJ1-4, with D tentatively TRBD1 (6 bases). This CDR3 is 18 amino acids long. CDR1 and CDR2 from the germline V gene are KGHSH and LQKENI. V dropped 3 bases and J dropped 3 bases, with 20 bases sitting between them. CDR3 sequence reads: CASSPYARGGQSNEKLFF. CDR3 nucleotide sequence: TGTGCCAGCTCACCCTACGCCCGGGGGGGCCAGTCTAATGAAAAACTGTTTTTT.

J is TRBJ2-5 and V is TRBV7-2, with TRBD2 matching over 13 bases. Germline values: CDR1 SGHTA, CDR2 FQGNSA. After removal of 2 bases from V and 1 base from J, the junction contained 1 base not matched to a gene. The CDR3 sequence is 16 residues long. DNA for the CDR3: TGTGCCAGCAGCTTACGACTAGCGGGGGGCCAAGAGACCCAGTACTTC. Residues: CASSLRLAGGQETQYF.

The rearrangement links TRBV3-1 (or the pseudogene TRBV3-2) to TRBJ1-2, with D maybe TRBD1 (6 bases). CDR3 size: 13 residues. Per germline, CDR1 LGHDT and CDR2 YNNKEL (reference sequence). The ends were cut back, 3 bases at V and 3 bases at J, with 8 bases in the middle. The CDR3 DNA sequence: TGTGCCAGCAGCCATGGGGGCTACTATGGCTACACCTTC. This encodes CASSHGGYYGYTF.

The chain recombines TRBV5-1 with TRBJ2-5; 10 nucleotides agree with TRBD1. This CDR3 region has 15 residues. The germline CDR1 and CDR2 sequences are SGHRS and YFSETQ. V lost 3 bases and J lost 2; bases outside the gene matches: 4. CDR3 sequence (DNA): TGCGCCAGCAGCTCGACAGGGGGCTATCAAGAGACCCAGTACTTC. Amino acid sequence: CASSSTGGYQETQYF.

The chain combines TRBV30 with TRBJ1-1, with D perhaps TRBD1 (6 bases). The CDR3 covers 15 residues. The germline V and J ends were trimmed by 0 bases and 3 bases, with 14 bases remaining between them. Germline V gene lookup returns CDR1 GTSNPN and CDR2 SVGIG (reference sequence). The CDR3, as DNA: TGTGCCTGGAGTGTACTGGGGGGGGCCGACACTGAAGCTTTCTTT. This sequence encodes CAWSVLGGADTEAFF.

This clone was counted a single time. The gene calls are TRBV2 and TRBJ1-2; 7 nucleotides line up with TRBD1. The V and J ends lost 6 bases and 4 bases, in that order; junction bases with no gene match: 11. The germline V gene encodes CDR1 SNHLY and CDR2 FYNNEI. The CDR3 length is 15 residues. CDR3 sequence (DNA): TGTGCCAGCAGAGACTCGACAGGGAGTAGCTATGGCTACACCTTC. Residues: CASRDSTGSSYGYTF.

The CDR3 DNA is TGTGCCAGCTCCCCGATCGACAGGGGGATCGCTGAAGCTTTCTTT. This codes for CASSPIDRGIAEAFF. The gene calls are TRBV18 and TRBJ1-1; 9 nucleotides line up with TRBD1. Germline CDR1 reads KGHSH; CDR2 reads LQKENI. V gave up 6 bases and J gave up 6 bases; unmatched junction bases: 11. This CDR3 is built from 15 residues.

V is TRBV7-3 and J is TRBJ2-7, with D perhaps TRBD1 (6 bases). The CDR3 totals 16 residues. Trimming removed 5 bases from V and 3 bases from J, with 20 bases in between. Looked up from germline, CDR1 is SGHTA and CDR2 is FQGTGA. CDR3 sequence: CASSQTPTGNLYEQYF. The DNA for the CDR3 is TGTGCCAGCAGCCAAACACCGACAGGCAATCTCTACGAGCAGTACTTC.